This TCR beta chain comes out of a study of T-cell memory formation after mild COVID-19. Between the trimmed V and J ends, which lost 3 bases and 7 bases, there was a span of 16 bases. The germline CDR1 and CDR2 sequences are MGHRA and YSYEKL. The CDR3 has 15 residues. In TCRdb, the 5' RACE reads were re-called with MiXCR into one record per CDR3 protein. The sample lists approximately 570,000 distinct CDR3 sequences, approximately 18% occurring once. Specimen: PBMCs or a T cell subset sorted from them (not recorded which). The clonotype comes from an adult woman who had mild COVID-19 (a few samples of this study predate the infection). Cell type and time point are not known. The chain has TRBV4-1 and TRBJ2-4; D possibly matches TRBD1 or TRBD2 (5 bases each). This CDR3 is CASSHTGTSGNIQYF. CDR3 nucleotides: TGCGCCAGCAGCCACACCGGGACGTCAGGGAACATTCAGTACTTC.